This TCR beta chain was found in a study of T cell repertoires in cytomegalovirus infection. On the study more broadly: Through public TCR beta signatures, both CMV infection and matching HLA type were indicated.

Worth noting for this clonotype: Its antigen remains unidentified. The junction differs from germline at one of its ends, possibly a read error.

TCRdb re-derived calls from the reads in MiXCR, one entry per CDR3 protein. This sample has approximately 600,000 distinct CDR3 sequences; 40% occur once, and the top ten carry about half. Germline-derived CDR1 and CDR2 are MNHEY and SVGEGT. CDR3 length: 20 residues. The chain joins TRBV6-2 or TRBV6-3 to TRBJ2-1; 7 positions match TRBD2. Source: cultured PBMCs, taken from culture after CMV antigen stimulation. This receptor was identified in a human donor in good health (CMV status not recorded). Some clones in this sample may be carry-over from other donors' samples. This CDR3 is CASSYSISGGSGGVYDEQFF. As DNA, the CDR3 is TGTGCCAGCAGTTACTCGATTTCTGGCGGGAGTGGTGGGGTCTACGATGAGCAGTTCTTC.